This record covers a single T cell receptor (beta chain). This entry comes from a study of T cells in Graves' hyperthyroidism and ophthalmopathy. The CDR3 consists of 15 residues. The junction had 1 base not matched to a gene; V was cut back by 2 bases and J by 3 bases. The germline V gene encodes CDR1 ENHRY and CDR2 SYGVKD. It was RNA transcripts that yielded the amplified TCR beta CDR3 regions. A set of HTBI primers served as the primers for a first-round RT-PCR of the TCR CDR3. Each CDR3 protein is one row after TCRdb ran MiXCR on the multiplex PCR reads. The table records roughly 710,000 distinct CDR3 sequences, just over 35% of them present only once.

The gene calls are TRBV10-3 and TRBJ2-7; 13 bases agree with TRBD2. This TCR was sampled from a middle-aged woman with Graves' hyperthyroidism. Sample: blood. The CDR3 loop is CAISERLAGGYEQYF. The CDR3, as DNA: TGTGCCATCAGTGAGAGACTAGCGGGGGGCTACGAGCAGTACTTC.